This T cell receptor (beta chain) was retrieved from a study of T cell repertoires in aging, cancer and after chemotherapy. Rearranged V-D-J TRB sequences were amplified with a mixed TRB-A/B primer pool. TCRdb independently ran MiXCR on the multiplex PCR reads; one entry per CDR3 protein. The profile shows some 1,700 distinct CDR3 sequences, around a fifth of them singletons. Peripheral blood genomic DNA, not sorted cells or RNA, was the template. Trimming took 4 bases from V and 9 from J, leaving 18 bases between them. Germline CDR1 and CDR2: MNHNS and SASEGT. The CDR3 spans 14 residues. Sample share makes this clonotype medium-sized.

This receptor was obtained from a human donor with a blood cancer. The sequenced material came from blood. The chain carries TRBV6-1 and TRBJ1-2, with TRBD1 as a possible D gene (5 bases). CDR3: CASSVARELGRYTF. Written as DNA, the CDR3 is TGTGCCAGCAGTGTGGCCAGGGAATTAGGGCGCTACACCTTC.